These 13 T cell receptor beta chains were all obtained from the same sample, sequenced in a study of T cell responses to AZD1222 COVID-19 vaccine. Generated by immunoSEQ multiplex PCR, the TCRdb table keeps only in-frame clones and is missing some. The data show 80,000 to 90,000 clones, approximately 89% seen once. The specimen was peripheral blood, collected on day 0 of AZD1222 vaccination. These receptor sequences come from an adult in good health.

The chain links TRBV12-3 or TRBV12-4 to TRBJ1-2; no clear D. The CDR3 has 13 amino acids. Between the trimmed V and J ends, which lost 3 bases and 7 bases, there was a span of 12 bases. CDR3 sequence (DNA): TGTGCCAGCAGTTTCTTCGGGCAGGCTGGCTACACCTTC. It specifies CASSFFGQAGYTF.

The chain recombines TRBV5-4 with TRBJ2-3; possibly TRBD2 for D (6 bases). This CDR3 has 15 residues. Germline V gene lookup returns CDR1 SGHNT and CDR2 YYREEE (reference sequence). V was pared by 4 bases and J by 4 bases, with 16 bases between. Here the CDR3 reads CASSLQLEGADTQYF. The CDR3 DNA is TGTGCCAGCAGCCTCCAATTGGAGGGAGCAGATACGCAGTATTTT. The variable domain in full, with the rest retrieved from reference TRBV5-4 and TRBJ2-3, is ETGVTQSPTHLIKTRGQQVTLRCSSQSGHNTVSWYQQALGQGPQFIFQYYREEENGRGNFPPRFSGLQFPNYSSELNVNALELDDSALYLCASSLQLEGADTQYFGPGTRLTVL.

The genes are TRBV6-1 and TRBJ1-3; D remains ambiguous. CDR3 length: 16 residues. Germline V gene lookup returns CDR1 MNHNS and CDR2 SASEGT. V gave up 0 bases and J gave up 0 bases, with 9 bases separating them. Here the CDR3 reads CASSEAQARSGNTIYF. In DNA, the CDR3 is TGTGCCAGCAGTGAAGCGCAGGCCCGCTCTGGAAACACCATATATTTT.

V and J are TRBV12-5 and TRBJ2-7; 9 bases agree with TRBD1. Germline V lookup: CDR1 LGHNT, CDR2 FRNRAP. J lost 4 bases, V lost 1 base, and 8 bases had no gene match. There are 16 residues in the CDR3. As DNA, the CDR3 is TGTGCTAGTGGTTTGGCACCCCCTGGGACAGGGTACGAGCAGTACTTC. This codes for CASGLAPPGTGYEQYF.

This chain connects TRBV9 to TRBJ1-5; D is perhaps TRBD1 (5 bases). Trimming cost V 4 bases and J 6 bases, with 20 bases left between them. The germline V gene has CDR1 SGDLS and CDR2 YYNGEE. The CDR3 length is 16 residues. Here the CDR3 DNA reads TGTGCCAGCAGCACCCGGACGGGAGGGGCGGTTCAGCCCCAGCATTTT. Its translation: CASSTRTGGAVQPQHF. Based on the CDR3 plus reference TRBV9 and TRBJ1-5, the full variable domain is DSGVTQTPKHLITATGQRVTLRCSPRSGDLSVYWYQQSLDQGLQFLIQYYNGEERAKGNILERFSAQQFPDLHSELNLSSLELGDSALYFCASSTRTGGAVQPQHFGDGTRLSIL.

The chain has TRBV4-3 and TRBJ1-4; no clear D. V was cut by 2 bases and J by 2 bases, with 6 bases left in between. CDR3 length: 14 amino acids. Germline-derived CDR1 and CDR2 are LGHNA and YSLEER. DNA for the CDR3: TGCGCCAGCAGCCAAATGGGCACTAATGAAAAACTGTTTTTT. Amino acid sequence: CASSQMGTNEKLFF.

V and J are TRBV19 and TRBJ2-2; TRBD1 is a possible D gene (6 bases). This CDR3 is 15 amino acids long. V lost 8 bases to trimming and J lost 4 bases, with 17 bases between them. Germline V gene sequence: CDR1 LNHDA, CDR2 SQIVND (reference sequence). The CDR3 loop is CASDPSGVTTGELFF. In DNA, the CDR3 is TGTGCCAGTGACCCGTCAGGGGTTACCACCGGGGAGCTGTTTTTT.

The count of this clone is one. J is TRBJ1-4 and V is TRBV30, with D unresolved. The germline CDR1 and CDR2 sequences are GTSNPN and SVGIG (reference sequence). This CDR3 comprises 16 residues. The V end lost 2 bases, the J end lost 0 bases, and 13 bases lay between the germline ends. CDR3 in amino acids: CAWSLGPISTNEKLFF. The CDR3 DNA reads as TGTGCCTGGAGTCTCGGACCCATTTCAACTAATGAAAAACTGTTTTTT.

This chain uses TRBV27 with TRBJ2-1; TRBD2 is a possible D gene (7 bases). The ends were cut back, 7 bases at V and 4 bases at J, with 17 bases in the middle. Per germline, CDR1 MNHEY and CDR2 SMNVEV (reference sequence). CDR3 length equals 15 residues. The CDR3 region has the DNA TGTGCCAGCACCGTAGGGGGGGCGGTTTACAATGAGCAGTTCTTC. Protein: CASTVGGAVYNEQFF.

The chain recombines TRBV19 with TRBJ1-1; TRBD1 is a possible D gene (5 bases). The V and J ends lost 0 bases and 6 bases respectively, with 14 bases between them. The CDR3 spans 15 residues. The V gene's germline CDR1 is LNHDA and CDR2 SQIVND (reference sequence). In DNA, the CDR3 is TGTGCCAGTAGTATAGATCCACTAGCGACAGCTGAAGCTTTCTTT. It is translated as CASSIDPLATAEAFF.

CDR3 protein: CASSESLGTDTQYF. The CDR3 region has the DNA TGCGCCAGCAGTGAGTCGTTAGGCACAGATACGCAGTATTTT. This chain connects TRBV10-1 to TRBJ2-3; D gene unclear. Germline V CDR1 and CDR2: WNHNN, SYGVQD (reference sequence). This CDR3 has 14 residues. V dropped 0 bases and J dropped 1 base, with 5 bases sitting between them.

J is TRBJ1-2 and V is TRBV6-2 or TRBV6-3, with 8 bases matching TRBD1. Germline trimming cut 5 bases from V and 0 bases from J; bases unmatched to any gene: 2. Germline V gives CDR1 MNHEY, CDR2 SVGEGT. The CDR3 extends over 14 amino acids. The CDR3, as DNA: TGTGCCAGCAGTGGGACAGGCACTAACTATGGCTACACCTTC. This translates into CASSGTGTNYGYTF.

The V gene is TRBV24-1, the J gene TRBJ1-2; 7 nucleotides line up with TRBD1. V trimming: 3 bases; J trimming: 8 bases; junction bases outside the gene matches: 5. The CDR3 is 13 amino acids. Germline V gene data show CDR1 as KGHDR and CDR2 as SFDVKD. In DNA form, the CDR3 reads TGTGCCACCAGTGATAGACAGGGAGAGGGCTACACCTTC. Translating gives CATSDRQGEGYTF.